This T cell receptor beta chain was documented in a study of T cells in Graves' hyperthyroidism and ophthalmopathy. This clonotype was seen only a few times. A much larger clone is a single base away; this may be a read error. In making diagnoses, clinical symptoms, serum thyroxine and TRAb, thyroid ultrasound and orbital computed tomography were all used. Each 10 ml fresh peripheral blood draw supplied the PBMCs. Amplification of TCR beta CDR3 regions used RNA as the template. During a first-round RT-PCR of the TCR CDR3, the HTBI primer set was used. TCRdb reprocessed the multiplex PCR reads with MiXCR, giving one entry per CDR3 protein. The data contain some 350,000 distinct CDR3 sequences, 15% to 18% of them singletons. The germline V and J ends were trimmed by 9 bases and 9 bases, with 5 bases remaining between them. The CDR3 totals 9 residues. CDR1 SNHLY and CDR2 FYNNEI come from the germline V gene.

Sequenced material: blood. V gene TRBV2 combines with J gene TRBJ1-4, with D unresolved. The source is a woman aged 18-29 years with Graves' hyperthyroidism that later progressed to Graves' ophthalmopathy. DNA for the CDR3: TGTGCCAGTGGCAAAAAACTGTTTTTT. Amino acids: CASGKKLFF.